The rows below give T cell receptor beta chains drawn from one sample of a study of cytomegalovirus exposure and HLA in healthy donors. The table came from immunoSEQ multiplex PCR; TCRdb's copy has only in-frame clones and leaves some out. The sample contains 250,000 or so clones, around 81% of which appear only once. Sequencing was done on a sample of PBMCs. Receptor source: a woman in her fifties or sixties in good health and CMV-seropositive. Both conserved end residues are part of each CDR3. Fields, in order: clone size, J gene, D gene, V gene, CDR3 DNA, CDR3 protein. A D gene is named only where the DNA matches it firmly. Clone size is stated in some rows and not others, as once, few, many or a class when expanded.

abundance: NA
j_gene: TRBJ2-2
d_gene: TRBD2
v_gene: TRBV5-4
CDR3nt: TGTGCCAGCAGCGTCACTAGCGGGAGGTCCTACGGGGAGCTGTTTTTT
CDR3aa: CASSVTSGRSYGELFF

abundance: NA
j_gene: TRBJ1-1
d_gene: NA
v_gene: TRBV30
CDR3nt: TGTGCCGAAAATAGGAACACTGAAGCTTTCTTT
CDR3aa: CAENRNTEAFF

abundance: NA
j_gene: TRBJ2-1
d_gene: NA
v_gene: TRBV11-1
CDR3nt: TGTGCCAGCAGCTTAGCCCCTTTGTTGGGCATTTCGGGTGGGAGCGAGCAGTTCTTC
CDR3aa: CASSLAPLLGISGGSEQFF

abundance: NA
j_gene: TRBJ2-3
d_gene: TRBD2
v_gene: TRBV2
CDR3nt: TGTGCCAGCAGGAGGGACCTAGCGGGAGGGTCGGATACGCAGTATTTT
CDR3aa: CASRRDLAGGSDTQYF

abundance: NA
j_gene: TRBJ2-1
d_gene: TRBD2
v_gene: TRBV5-4
CDR3nt: TGTGCCAGCAGCTTGCGGAGCGGGAGGCCCTACAATGAGCAGTTCTTC
CDR3aa: CASSLRSGRPYNEQFF

abundance: NA
j_gene: TRBJ1-1
d_gene: TRBD1
v_gene: TRBV29-1
CDR3nt: TGCAGCGTCCCCCAGGGGGGCACTGAAGCTTTCTTT
CDR3aa: CSVPQGGTEAFF

abundance: NA
j_gene: TRBJ1-5
d_gene: TRBD1
v_gene: TRBV4-1
CDR3nt: TGCGCCAGCAGCCAAAGACAGGGGGAGAATCAGCCCCAGCATTTT
CDR3aa: CASSQRQGENQPQHF

abundance: few
j_gene: TRBJ2-1
d_gene: TRBD2
v_gene: TRBV5-1
CDR3nt: TGCGCCAGCAGTCACGGACTAGCGGGAACCAATGAGCAGTTCTTC
CDR3aa: CASSHGLAGTNEQFF

abundance: NA
j_gene: TRBJ2-7
d_gene: NA
v_gene: TRBV10-3
CDR3nt: TGTGCCATCAGTGAACGGCAGGGCTACGAGCAGTACTTC
CDR3aa: CAISERQGYEQYF

abundance: NA
j_gene: TRBJ2-7
d_gene: TRBD2
v_gene: TRBV10-3
CDR3nt: TGTGCCATCGGTAAGGCGGCGGGAGTAAACGAGCAGTACTTC
CDR3aa: CAIGKAAGVNEQYF

abundance: NA
j_gene: TRBJ2-5
d_gene: TRBD2
v_gene: TRBV11-2
CDR3nt: TGTGCCAGCAGCTTAGAACTAGCGGGGAGGGCCCAGTACTTC
CDR3aa: CASSLELAGRAQYF

abundance: NA
j_gene: TRBJ1-1
d_gene: TRBD1
v_gene: TRBV5-1
CDR3nt: TGCGCCAGCAGCTTGGGGACAGGGTTTCGAACTGAAGCTTTCTTT
CDR3aa: CASSLGTGFRTEAFF

abundance: NA
j_gene: TRBJ2-3
d_gene: NA
v_gene: TRBV10-1
CDR3nt: TGCGCCAGCAGTCCGGGGACTGGAGATACGCAGTATTTT
CDR3aa: CASSPGTGDTQYF

abundance: NA
j_gene: TRBJ2-5
d_gene: TRBD2
v_gene: TRBV27
CDR3nt: TGTGCCAGCAGATTAGCGGGAGGGCCAGAGACCCAGTACTTC
CDR3aa: CASRLAGGPETQYF

abundance: once
j_gene: TRBJ2-7
d_gene: TRBD2
v_gene: TRBV30
CDR3nt: TGTGCCTGGAGAGAGGAGACTAGCGGTCCCTACGAGCAGTACTTC
CDR3aa: CAWREETSGPYEQYF

abundance: once
j_gene: TRBJ1-5
d_gene: NA
v_gene: TRBV2
CDR3nt: TGTGCCAGCAGGTCAGGTGGGAGCAATCAGCCCCAGCATTTT
CDR3aa: CASRSGGSNQPQHF

abundance: NA
j_gene: TRBJ1-5
d_gene: NA
v_gene: TRBV6-1
CDR3nt: TGTGCCAGCAGCAGCTCAGGGAATCAGCCCCAGCATTTT
CDR3aa: CASSSSGNQPQHF

abundance: NA
j_gene: TRBJ2-1
d_gene: NA
v_gene: TRBV5-1
CDR3nt: TGCGCCAGCAAGGACCGGGACACGGGGTACAATGAGCAGTTCTTC
CDR3aa: CASKDRDTGYNEQFF

abundance: NA
j_gene: TRBJ1-3
d_gene: NA
v_gene: TRBV11-2
CDR3nt: TGTGCCAGCAGCTTAAGCGTAATCTCTGGAAACACCATATATTTT
CDR3aa: CASSLSVISGNTIYF

abundance: NA
j_gene: TRBJ1-2
d_gene: NA
v_gene: TRBV14
CDR3nt: TGTGCCAGCAGCCAAGGATCGGGAAACTATGGCTACACCTTC
CDR3aa: CASSQGSGNYGYTF

abundance: few
j_gene: TRBJ2-7
d_gene: TRBD2
v_gene: TRBV11-2
CDR3nt: TGTGCCAGCAGCTTAGTAGCGGGGAGCTCCTACGAGCAGTACTTC
CDR3aa: CASSLVAGSSYEQYF

abundance: NA
j_gene: TRBJ1-4
d_gene: NA
v_gene: TRBV30
CDR3nt: TGTGCCTGGAGTGTACGGGGTGCGACTAATGAAAAACTGTTTTTT
CDR3aa: CAWSVRGATNEKLFF

abundance: NA
j_gene: TRBJ2-2
d_gene: TRBD1
v_gene: TRBV5-1
CDR3nt: TGCGCCAGCAGCTTGGGAGGGACAGCGAACACCGGGGAGCTGTTTTTT
CDR3aa: CASSLGGTANTGELFF

abundance: NA
j_gene: TRBJ2-7
d_gene: TRBD2
v_gene: TRBV5-1
CDR3nt: TGCGCCAGCAGCTTGGCTAGCGGTTCCTACGAGCAGTACTTC
CDR3aa: CASSLASGSYEQYF

abundance: NA
j_gene: TRBJ2-3
d_gene: TRBD1
v_gene: TRBV7-9
CDR3nt: TGTGCCAGCAGACCCCCGAACAGGGGGACAGATACGCAGTATTTT
CDR3aa: CASRPPNRGTDTQYF

abundance: NA
j_gene: TRBJ2-3
d_gene: TRBD2
v_gene: TRBV5-1
CDR3nt: TGCGCCAGCGCGGTAACGGGAGGAGATACGCAGTATTTT
CDR3aa: CASAVTGGDTQYF